This T cell receptor (beta chain) was sequenced during a study of neurological immune-mediated disorders (dated by TCRdb to about 2019). Context from the whole study: Among the approximately 34 multiple sclerosis patients, relapsing-remitting MS was present in approximately 31 and secondary progressive MS was present in 3. The study compared peripheral blood TCR-beta repertoires of HTLV-I-associated myelopathy (HAM/TSP) patients, multiple sclerosis patients and healthy controls using UMI-based sequencing. The 100 to 110 TCR-beta libraries covered PBMC samples along with longitudinal samples, technical triplicates, and paired sorted CD4+ and CD8+ T-cell subsets. The cohort was made up of 60 to 75 subjects, consisting of 15 or so HAM/TSP patients, some 34 multiple sclerosis patients and around 20 healthy controls. Overall study results and their limits: Expanded clones from different subjects shared no identical CDR3 amino acid sequences, which suggests that TCR-beta repertoires were private in all groups. TCR clonal expansion was greatest in HAM/TSP patients and smallest in MS patients, who ranked below even healthy controls. In phylogenetic analysis, the repertoires of 18 of 34 MS patients grouped into a cluster of related CDR3 sequences, which suggests a possible signature at the repertoire level. The MS cluster was not associated with any clinical or MRI features, and the authors stated that larger cohorts are needed.

cDNA was synthesized by template-switch 5'RACE using a primer with a 10-nucleotide random unique molecular identifier that tagged each TCR transcript. Over 180 million TCR-beta sequences, covering 15-18 subjects, were produced in each sequencing run. The RNeasy kit was used to extract total RNA. The KAPA Real-time Library Amplification kit was used to amplify TCR-beta VDJ regions with primers for the TCR constant region and the 5'RACE anchor. A first PCR added sample indexes and Illumina adaptors, after which a second PCR increased the library yield. After purification with Ampure beads, the TCR product of roughly 650 bp was size-selected on a 2% E-gel SizeSelection system. Library quality was checked on a Bioanalyzer, concentration was measured with Qubit, and libraries were quantified with the Kapa Library Quantification kit before pooling. Paired-end 2 x 150 bp sequencing of the libraries was performed on an Illumina HiSeq 2500. To increase sequence diversity, roughly 24-31% phiX was spiked into each library pool. The paper's data handling went like this. The quality-filtered reads were processed with the UMI-based MiGEC pipeline, whose error correction step removed more than 80% of the raw TCR sequences. VDJ genes were aligned to IMGT germline references, and each clonotype was defined by a unique CDR3 amino acid sequence together with V-J genes. Clonal expansion, Shannon diversity and CDR3 relatedness were evaluated with VDJtools (CalcPairwiseDistances, ClusterSamples), while phylogenetic trees were built in CLCbio workbench. Clones with at least 8 unique UMIs were defined as expanded, with this threshold being based on coefficient-of-variation modelling across technical triplicates. The raw public data were reprocessed by TCRdb itself: fastp quality trimming at Q25, MiXCR clonotype calling, in-frame beta chains only. Rows are unified per CDR3 protein, each entry keeping the most common DNA and genes. The V and J calls shown here were made by TCRdb, not taken from the authors' results. In all, the sample holds some 83,000 distinct CDR3 sequences, and 2.5% to 3% of those were seen once. The top ten clones comprise around 1.1% of the sample.

Libraries from unsorted PBMCs were made from 2 million PBMCs kept in RNAlater at -80 degrees C until RNA extraction. Multiple sclerosis patients were enrolled in a US clinical protocol under which disease progression was evaluated by magnetic resonance imaging. Peripheral blood was subjected to Ficoll-Hypaque density gradient centrifugation to isolate PBMCs, which were then cryopreserved in liquid nitrogen. This clonotype was detected many times. Its specific antigen is unknown. Base-call qualities are not available, and no considerably larger clone is one nucleotide away. The V end loses 5 bases and the J end loses 7 bases, and a stretch of 6 bases separates them. From a lookup of the germline V gene, CDR1 and CDR2 are SGHTA and FQGNSA. The CDR3 runs 11 amino acids, cysteine and phenylalanine included. The kept DNA is CDR3 alone, 33 bases in frame from the first base.

Sequencing was carried out using PBMCs. The clonotype originates from a woman in her 30s with multiple sclerosis. The chain employs TRBV7-2 and TRBJ2-1, with the D gene uncertain. The nucleotides read TGTGCCAGCAGCGGACCTAATGAGCAGTTCTTC. Its protein product is CASSGPNEQFF.